Presented here are 26 T cell receptor beta chains from one specimen sequenced in a study of cytomegalovirus exposure and HLA in healthy donors. Both 60 Vbeta primers and 13 Jbeta primers went into the PCR. Here immunoSEQ multiplex PCR was the method, and the copy in TCRdb shows in-frame clones only, minus some. The top ten hold roughly 2% of the sample, which has roughly 250,000 clones, approximately 84% seen once. The specimen sequenced was PBMCs. The receptors were gathered from a woman between 35 and 50 years old in good health and CMV-seropositive.

V usage is TRBV30 and J usage is TRBJ2-1; 10 nucleotides agree with TRBD2. Trimming removed 3 bases from V and 5 bases from J; junction bases left unmatched: 4. This CDR3 is built from 14 residues. CDR1 GTSNPN and CDR2 SVGIG come from the germline V gene (reference sequence). The CDR3: CAWSPGLADNEQFF. The CDR3 bases are TGTGCCTGGAGCCCCGGACTAGCGGACAATGAGCAGTTCTTC. Supplemented by reference TRBV30 and TRBJ2-1, the full variable domain reads SQTIHQWPATLVQPVGSPLSLECTVEGTSNPNLYWYRQAAGRGLQLLFYSVGIGQISSEVPQNLSASRPQDRQFILSSKKLLLSDSGFYLCAWSPGLADNEQFFGPGTRLTVL.

The V gene is TRBV10-3, the J gene TRBJ2-2; D uncertain. Trimming shortened V by 2 bases and J by 5 bases, and 9 bases separated the two germline ends. CDR3 size: 14 residues. Germline V gene lookup returns CDR1 ENHRY and CDR2 SYGVKD. The CDR3: CAISEASGTGELFF. The DNA of the CDR3 is TGTGCCATCAGTGAGGCTAGTGGAACCGGGGAGCTGTTTTTT.

The V and J genes are TRBV14 and TRBJ2-1; 8 nucleotides line up with TRBD2. From germline, CDR1 is SGHDN and CDR2 FVKESK. With V trimmed by 4 bases and J by 1 base, 3 bases remained unmatched. This CDR3 spans 15 amino acids. The CDR3 here is CASSRGLGSYNEQFF. In DNA, the CDR3 is TGTGCCAGCAGCCGGGGACTAGGATCCTACAATGAGCAGTTCTTC.

This clone was observed a few times. This rearrangement joins TRBV27 to TRBJ1-2; 8 nucleotides agree with TRBD1. The V segment lost 2 bases and the J segment 0 bases; nucleotides outside the gene matches: 2. This CDR3 is built from 15 residues. Germline values: CDR1 MNHEY, CDR2 SMNVEV (reference sequence). CDR3 amino acids: CASSLMTGANYGYTF. As DNA, the CDR3 is TGTGCCAGCAGTTTAATGACAGGGGCTAACTATGGCTACACCTTC.

The chain couples TRBV9 to TRBJ2-1; possibly TRBD2 for D (6 bases). CDR1 and CDR2 (germline): SGDLS, YYNGEE. CDR3 length equals 13 residues. V lost 0 bases and J lost 8, with 9 bases in between. CDR3 DNA sequence: TGTGCCAGCAGCGTAGTTAGCGGCGATGAGCAGTTCTTC. This gives the protein CASSVVSGDEQFF.

V usage is TRBV27 and J usage is TRBJ2-1; TRBD2 matches 9 bases. CDR3 length: 16 amino acids. V was clipped by 7 bases and J by 0 bases; unmatched bases: 7. Germline V gene sequence: CDR1 MNHEY, CDR2 SMNVEV (reference sequence). DNA of the CDR3: TGTGCCAGCATGTATTATAGCGGGAGCTCCTACAATGAGCAGTTCTTC. It yields the protein CASMYYSGSSYNEQFF.

This clone has a single count. This rearrangement joins TRBV5-1 to TRBJ2-1; 7 bases fit TRBD1. The ends lost 0 bases at V and 2 bases at J; junction bases unmatched: 2. Per the germline V gene, CDR1 is SGHRS and CDR2 is YFSETQ. CDR3 length: 15 residues. CDR3 bases: TGCGCCAGCAGCTTGGGGACAGGTACCTACAATGAGCAGTTCTTC. This codes for CASSLGTGTYNEQFF.

The chain carries TRBV19 and TRBJ1-2, with TRBD1 as a possible D gene (6 bases). Looked up from germline, CDR1 is LNHDA and CDR2 is SQIVND (reference sequence). Deletions cut 5 bases from V and 6 bases from J, with 16 bases between. This CDR3 has 14 amino acids. DNA of the CDR3: TGTGCCAGTAGTTCCACAGGGACGTCAAATGGCTACACCTTC. Protein sequence: CASSSTGTSNGYTF.

The chain joins TRBV7-9 to TRBJ1-1, with D perhaps TRBD1 (6 bases). The germline V gene encodes CDR1 SEHNR and CDR2 FQNEAQ (reference sequence). This CDR3 is 15 amino acids long. V lost 5 bases to trimming and J lost 4 bases, with 17 bases between them. The CDR3 spells CASSLGRGGGTEAFF. The CDR3 coding sequence is TGTGCCAGCAGCCTAGGGCGGGGGGGCGGCACTGAAGCTTTCTTT.

The J gene is TRBJ2-7, the V gene TRBV11-3; tentative D call: TRBD1 (6 bases). The germline V gene encodes CDR1 SGHNT and CDR2 YENEEA. This CDR3 region has 15 residues. With 5 bases removed from V and 0 bases from J, the gap between germline ends came to 14 bases. The CDR3 sequence: CASSLLGADSYEQYF. In DNA form, the CDR3 reads TGTGCCAGCAGCCTGCTGGGGGCGGACTCCTACGAGCAGTACTTC. Based on the CDR3 plus reference TRBV11-3 and TRBJ2-7, the full variable domain is EAGVVQSPRYKIIEKKQPVAFWCNPISGHNTLYWYLQNLGQGPELLIRYENEEAVDDSQLPKDRFSAERLKGVDSTLKIQPAELGDSAVYLCASSLLGADSYEQYFGPGTRLTVT.

V gene TRBV30 combines with J gene TRBJ1-3; D is unresolved. This CDR3 has 14 amino acids. Germline V gene lookup returns CDR1 GTSNPN and CDR2 SVGIG (reference sequence). V was shortened by 3 bases and J by 0 bases, with 9 bases between the two germline ends. CDR3 sequence reads: CAWRSLSSGNTIYF. The CDR3 DNA reads as TGTGCCTGGAGAAGCCTCTCCTCTGGAAACACCATATATTTT.

This clone showed up just a few times. The gene calls are TRBV11-2 and TRBJ2-1; D is ambiguous. Germline CDR1 and CDR2: SGHAT and FQNNGV. The CDR3 extends over 17 amino acids. V lost 1 base, J lost 0 bases, and 13 bases lay in between. The CDR3 region has the DNA TGTGCCAGCAGCTTAGGCATGGGCGCAAGCTCCTACAATGAGCAGTTCTTC. Translation: CASSLGMGASSYNEQFF. The full variable domain, its missing parts supplied by reference TRBV11-2 and TRBJ2-1, is EAGVAQSPRYKIIEKRQSVAFWCNPISGHATLYWYQQILGQGPKLLIQFQNNGVVDDSQLPKDRFSAERLKGVDSTLKIQPAKLEDSAVYLCASSLGMGASSYNEQFFGPGTRLTVL.

The chain has TRBV6-5 and TRBJ2-1, with 8 bases matching TRBD1. Germline V gene lookup returns CDR1 MNHEY and CDR2 SVGAGI. With V trimmed by 6 bases and J by 2 bases, 6 bases remained unmatched. The CDR3 is 15 amino acids. In DNA, the CDR3 is TGTGCCAGCAGCAAACAGGGGGGAGCCTACAATGAGCAGTTCTTC. The encoded protein is CASSKQGGAYNEQFF.

V usage is TRBV4-3 and J usage is TRBJ2-1; 7 nucleotides match TRBD2. J was trimmed by 3 bases and V by 0 bases; bases with no gene match: 5. The germline gives CDR1 LGHNA, CDR2 YSLEER. CDR3 length: 16 residues. The CDR3 sequence: CASSQDAGVGYNEQFF. The DNA of the CDR3 is TGCGCCAGCAGCCAAGACGCGGGAGTGGGCTACAATGAGCAGTTCTTC.

This sequence joins TRBV11-2 and TRBJ2-1; D call uncertain. The V gene's germline CDR1 is SGHAT and CDR2 FQNNGV. This CDR3 spans 19 amino acids. The V gene lost 4 bases and the J gene lost 8 bases, with 30 bases spanning the gap. CDR3 in DNA: TGTGCCAGCAGCTCAATCACTTCCTCTAGGAGCAATCCCCGTCATGAGCAGTTCTTC. Translated: CASSSITSSRSNPRHEQFF.

This clone was observed a handful of times. The V and J genes are TRBV30 and TRBJ1-4, with no clear D. The ends were cut back, 2 bases at V and 2 bases at J, with 15 bases in the middle. The CDR3 is 16 residues long. In germline, CDR1 is GTSNPN, CDR2 SVGIG (reference sequence). For the CDR3, the DNA is TGTGCCTGGAGTTCCTTCCGGGAATCCACTAATGAAAAACTGTTTTTT. Translating it yields CAWSSFRESTNEKLFF.

This chain joins TRBV30 and TRBJ1-2, with no clear D. V lost 5 bases and J 2 bases, leaving 9 bases between the germline ends. Germline CDR1 and CDR2: GTSNPN and SVGIG (reference sequence). The CDR3 spans 12 residues. Here the CDR3 reads CAWREGNYGYTF. In DNA, the CDR3 is TGTGCCTGGCGGGAGGGCAACTATGGCTACACCTTC.

The J gene is TRBJ1-4, the V gene TRBV18, with a weak D call TRBD1 (5 bases). Germline CDR1 KGHSH, CDR2 LQKENI. Deletions cut 3 bases from V and 8 bases from J, with 10 bases between. The CDR3 has 13 residues. This CDR3 reads CASSPLGREKLFF. The CDR3, as DNA: TGTGCCAGCTCACCTTTGGGGCGGGAAAAACTGTTTTTT.

This chain connects TRBV6-5 to TRBJ2-1, with D perhaps matching TRBD2 (5 bases). V was trimmed by 5 bases and J by 4 bases, leaving 15 bases between them. Germline-derived CDR1 and CDR2 are MNHEY and SVGAGI. The CDR3 loop spans 15 amino acids. The DNA for the CDR3 is TGTGCCAGCAGTCAGACACCGAGAGGGTACAATGAGCAGTTCTTC. It encodes CASSQTPRGYNEQFF.

The rearrangement uses TRBV28 and TRBJ1-1; D gene unclear. Germline CDR1 reads MDHEN; CDR2 reads SYDVKM. V was shortened by 5 bases and J by 1 base, with 11 bases between the two germline ends. This CDR3 spans 14 amino acids. The CDR3 bases are TGTGCCAGCAGTCCCACTCCAGGGAACACTGAAGCTTTCTTT. The encoded protein is CASSPTPGNTEAFF.

The chain recombines TRBV2 with TRBJ2-7, with TRBD2 as a possible D gene (6 bases). The CDR3 has 16 amino acids. Germline CDR1 SNHLY, CDR2 FYNNEI. With 8 bases removed from V and 1 base from J, the gap between germline ends came to 21 bases. CDR3 bases: TGTGCCAGCCTACCCCCCTTGGGTAGCGGATCCTACGAGCAGTACTTC. Translating gives CASLPPLGSGSYEQYF.

V usage is TRBV11-3 and J usage is TRBJ2-1; 11 bases align to TRBD2. CDR3 length: 18 residues. V lost 0 bases, J lost 1 base, and 5 bases stayed unmatched. Germline CDR1 reads SGHNT; CDR2 reads YENEEA. The CDR3 DNA reads as TGTGCCAGCAGCTTAGATAGGCTAGCGGGAGGTTCCTACAATGAGCAGTTCTTC. Translation: CASSLDRLAGGSYNEQFF.

This clone was found a few times. The chain couples TRBV27 to TRBJ2-1; 10 bases are a match to TRBD2. The CDR3 covers 15 residues. With V trimmed by 6 bases and J by 4 bases, 6 bases remained unmatched. The V gene's germline CDR1 is MNHEY and CDR2 SMNVEV (reference sequence). The DNA of the CDR3 is TGTGCCAGCAGGCGGGGGACTAGCGAGTACAATGAGCAGTTCTTC. Protein: CASRRGTSEYNEQFF.

The V call is TRBV7-9, the J call TRBJ2-7; TRBD1 matches at 7 bases. CDR1 and CDR2 (germline): SEHNR, FQNEAQ (reference sequence). V lost 1 base, J lost 0 bases, and 6 bases stayed unmatched. This CDR3 is built from 16 residues. The CDR3 protein is CASSLGVGQSSYEQYF. DNA for the CDR3: TGTGCCAGCAGCTTAGGAGTGGGACAGAGCTCCTACGAGCAGTACTTC.

CDR3 nucleotides: TGCGCCAGCAGCCAAGAGGAAATGGCAGGCGTTGCAACTAATGAAAAACTGTTTTTT. It translates to CASSQEEMAGVATNEKLFF. The rearrangement joins TRBV4-1 to TRBJ1-4; D uncertain. The germline V gene has CDR1 MGHRA and CDR2 YSYEKL. Trimming shortened V by 0 bases and J by 0 bases, and 17 bases separated the two germline ends. This CDR3 comprises 19 residues.

The chain carries TRBV2 and TRBJ1-2; TRBD1 agrees at 9 bases. After removal of 11 bases from V and 2 bases from J, the junction contained 15 bases not matched to a gene. The CDR3 is 16 residues long. The germline V gene encodes CDR1 SNHLY and CDR2 FYNNEI. The CDR3 here is CAVPTGTGIGNYGYTF. The CDR3 bases are TGTGCCGTCCCGACCGGGACAGGGATTGGGAACTATGGCTACACCTTC.